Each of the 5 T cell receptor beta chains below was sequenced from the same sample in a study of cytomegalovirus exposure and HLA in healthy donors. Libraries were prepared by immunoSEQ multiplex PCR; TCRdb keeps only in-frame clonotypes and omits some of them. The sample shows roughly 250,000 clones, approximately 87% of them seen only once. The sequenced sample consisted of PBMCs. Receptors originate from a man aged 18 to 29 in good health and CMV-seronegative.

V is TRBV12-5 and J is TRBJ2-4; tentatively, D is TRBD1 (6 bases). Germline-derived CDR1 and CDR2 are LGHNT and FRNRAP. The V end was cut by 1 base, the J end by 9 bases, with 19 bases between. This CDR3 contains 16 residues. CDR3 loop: CASGLAFGQGRGIQYF. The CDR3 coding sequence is TGTGCTAGTGGTTTGGCTTTCGGGCAGGGGAGAGGCATTCAGTACTTC.

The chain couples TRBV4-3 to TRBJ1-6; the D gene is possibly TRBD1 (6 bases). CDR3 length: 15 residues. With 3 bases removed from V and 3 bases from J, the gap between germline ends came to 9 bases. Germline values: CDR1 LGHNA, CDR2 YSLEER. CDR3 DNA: TGCGCCAGCAGCCAGGACAGAAGCTATAATTCACCCCTCCACTTT. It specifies CASSQDRSYNSPLHF.

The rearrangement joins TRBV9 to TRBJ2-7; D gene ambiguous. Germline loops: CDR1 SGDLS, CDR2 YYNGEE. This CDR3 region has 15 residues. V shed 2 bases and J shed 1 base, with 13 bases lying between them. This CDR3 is CASSVGEYRSYEQYF. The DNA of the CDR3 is TGTGCCAGCAGCGTCGGAGAATATAGATCCTACGAGCAGTACTTC.

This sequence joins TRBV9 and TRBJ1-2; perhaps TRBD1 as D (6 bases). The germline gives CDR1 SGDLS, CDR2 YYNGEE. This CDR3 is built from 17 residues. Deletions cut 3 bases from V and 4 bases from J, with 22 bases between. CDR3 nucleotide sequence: TGTGCCAGCAGCGCCGACGCCCGGGACACCTGGGGCTATGGCTACACCTTC. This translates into CASSADARDTWGYGYTF.

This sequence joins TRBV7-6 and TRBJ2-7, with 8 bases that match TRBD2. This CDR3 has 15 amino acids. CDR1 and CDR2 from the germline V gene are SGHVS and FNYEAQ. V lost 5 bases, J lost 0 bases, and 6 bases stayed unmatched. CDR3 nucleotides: TGTGCCAGCAGCCTACTCGCGGGAGGCTCCTACGAGCAGTACTTC. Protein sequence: CASSLLAGGSYEQYF.